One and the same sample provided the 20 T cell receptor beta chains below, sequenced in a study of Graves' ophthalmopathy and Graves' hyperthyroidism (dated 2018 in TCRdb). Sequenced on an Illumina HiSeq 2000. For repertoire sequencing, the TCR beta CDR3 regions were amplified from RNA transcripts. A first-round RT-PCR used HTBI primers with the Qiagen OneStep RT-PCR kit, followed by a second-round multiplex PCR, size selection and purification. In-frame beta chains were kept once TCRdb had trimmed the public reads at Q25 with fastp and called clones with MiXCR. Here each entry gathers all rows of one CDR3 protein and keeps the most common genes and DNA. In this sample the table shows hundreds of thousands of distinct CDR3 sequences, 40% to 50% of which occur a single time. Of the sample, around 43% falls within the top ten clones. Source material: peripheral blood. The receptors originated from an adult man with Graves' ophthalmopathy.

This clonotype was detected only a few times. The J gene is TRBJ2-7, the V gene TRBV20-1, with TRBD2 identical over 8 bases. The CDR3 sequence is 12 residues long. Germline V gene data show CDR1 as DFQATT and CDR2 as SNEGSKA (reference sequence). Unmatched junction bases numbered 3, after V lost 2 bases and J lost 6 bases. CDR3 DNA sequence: TGCAGTGCTAGACTAGCGGGCGTCGAGCAGTACTTC. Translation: CSARLAGVEQYF.

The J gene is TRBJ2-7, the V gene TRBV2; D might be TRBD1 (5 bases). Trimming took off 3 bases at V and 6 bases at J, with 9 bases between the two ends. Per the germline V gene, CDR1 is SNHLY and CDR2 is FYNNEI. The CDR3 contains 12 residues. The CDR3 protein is CASSDPDSEQYF. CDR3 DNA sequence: TGTGCCAGCAGTGACCCAGACAGCGAGCAGTACTTC.

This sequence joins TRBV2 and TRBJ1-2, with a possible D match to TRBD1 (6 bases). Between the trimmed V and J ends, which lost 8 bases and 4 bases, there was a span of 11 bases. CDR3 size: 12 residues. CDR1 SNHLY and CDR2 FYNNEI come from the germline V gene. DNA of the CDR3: TGTGCCAGCCTGACAGGCTCCTATGGCTACACCTTC. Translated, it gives CASLTGSYGYTF.

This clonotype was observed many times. The CDR3 sequence: CASSEAPEGQPQHF. The CDR3 coding sequence is TGTGCCAGCAGTGAAGCGCCAGAAGGACAGCCCCAGCATTTT. The V and J genes are TRBV6-1 and TRBJ1-5; unclear D gene. The CDR3 totals 14 residues. The V end lost 0 bases, the J end lost 7 bases, and 10 bases lay between the germline ends. Germline CDR1 is MNHNS and CDR2 is SASEGT.

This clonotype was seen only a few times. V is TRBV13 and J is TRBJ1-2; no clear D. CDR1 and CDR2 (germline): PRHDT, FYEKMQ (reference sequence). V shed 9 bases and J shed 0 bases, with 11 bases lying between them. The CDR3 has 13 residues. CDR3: CASIGPANYGYTF. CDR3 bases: TGTGCCAGTATAGGGCCAGCTAACTATGGCTACACCTTC. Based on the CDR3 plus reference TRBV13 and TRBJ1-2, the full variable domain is AAGVIQSPRHLIKEKRETATLKCYPIPRHDTVYWYQQGPGQDPQFLISFYEKMQSDKGSIPDRFSAQQFSDYHSELNMSSLELGDSALYFCASIGPANYGYTFGSGTRLTVV.

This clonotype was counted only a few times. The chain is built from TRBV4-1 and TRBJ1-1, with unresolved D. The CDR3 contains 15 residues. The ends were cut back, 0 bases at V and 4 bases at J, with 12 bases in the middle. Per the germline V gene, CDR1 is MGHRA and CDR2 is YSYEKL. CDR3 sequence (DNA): TGCGCCAGCAGCCAAGAACAAGTAGGAAGCACTGAAGCTTTCTTT. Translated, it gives CASSQEQVGSTEAFF.

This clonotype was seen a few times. CDR3 amino acids: CASRTSATNEKLFF. Written as DNA, the CDR3 is TGTGCCAGCAGGACATCGGCAACTAATGAAAAACTGTTTTTT. The chain recombines TRBV2 with TRBJ1-4; D gene unclear. Per the germline V gene, CDR1 is SNHLY and CDR2 is FYNNEI. The CDR3 spans 14 residues. The V and J ends lost 6 bases and 0 bases respectively, with 8 bases between them.

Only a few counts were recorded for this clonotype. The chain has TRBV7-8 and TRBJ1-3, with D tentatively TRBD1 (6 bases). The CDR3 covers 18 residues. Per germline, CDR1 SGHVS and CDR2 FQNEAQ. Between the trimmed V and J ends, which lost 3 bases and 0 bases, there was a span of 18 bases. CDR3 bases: TGTGCCAGCAGCTTTACCGTAACAGGGTCCCCCTCTGGAAACACCATATATTTT. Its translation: CASSFTVTGSPSGNTIYF.

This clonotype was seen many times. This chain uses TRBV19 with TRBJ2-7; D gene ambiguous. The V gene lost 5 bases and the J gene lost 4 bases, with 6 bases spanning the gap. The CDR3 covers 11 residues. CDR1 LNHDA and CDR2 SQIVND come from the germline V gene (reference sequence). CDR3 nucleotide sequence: TGTGCCAGTAGTCCCGGGTACGAGCAGTACTTC. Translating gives CASSPGYEQYF.

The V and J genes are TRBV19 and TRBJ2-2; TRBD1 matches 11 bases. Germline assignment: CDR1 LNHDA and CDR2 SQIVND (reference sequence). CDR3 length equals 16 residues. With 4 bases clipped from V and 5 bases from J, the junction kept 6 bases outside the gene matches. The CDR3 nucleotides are TGTGCCAGTAGTAGGACAGGGGGCGCAGGAACCGGGGAGCTGTTTTTT. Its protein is CASSRTGGAGTGELFF.

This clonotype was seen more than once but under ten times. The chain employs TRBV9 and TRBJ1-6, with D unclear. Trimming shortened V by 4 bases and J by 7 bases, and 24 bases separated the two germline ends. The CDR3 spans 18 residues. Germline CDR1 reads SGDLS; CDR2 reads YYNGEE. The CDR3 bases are TGTGCCAGCAGCTTAACGGCCCCCGGACCGTCGACGAATTCACCCCTCCACTTT. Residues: CASSLTAPGPSTNSPLHF.

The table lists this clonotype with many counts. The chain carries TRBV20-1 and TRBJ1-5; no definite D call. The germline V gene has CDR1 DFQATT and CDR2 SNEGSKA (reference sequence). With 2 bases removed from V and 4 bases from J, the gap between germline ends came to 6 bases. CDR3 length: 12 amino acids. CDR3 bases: TGCAGTGCTAGACAGGCTAATCAGCCCCAGCATTTT. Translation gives CSARQANQPQHF.

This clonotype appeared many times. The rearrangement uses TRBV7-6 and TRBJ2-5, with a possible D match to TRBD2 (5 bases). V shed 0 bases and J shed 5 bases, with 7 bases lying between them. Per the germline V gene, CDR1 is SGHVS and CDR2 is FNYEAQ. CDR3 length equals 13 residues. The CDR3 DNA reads TGTGCCAGCAGCTTAGCGCGCGGGGAGACCCAGTACTTC. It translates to CASSLARGETQYF. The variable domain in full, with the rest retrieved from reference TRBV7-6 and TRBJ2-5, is GAGVSQSPRYKVTKRGQDVALRCDPISGHVSLYWYRQALGQGPEFLTYFNYEAQQDKSGLPNDRFSAERPEGSISTLTIQRTEQRDSAMYRCASSLARGETQYFGPGTRLLVL.

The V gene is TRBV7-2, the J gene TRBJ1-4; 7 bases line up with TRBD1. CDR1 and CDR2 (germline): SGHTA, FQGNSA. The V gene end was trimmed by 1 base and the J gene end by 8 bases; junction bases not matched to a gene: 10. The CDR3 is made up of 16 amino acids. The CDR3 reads CASSLDDRALGEKLFF. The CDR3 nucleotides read TGTGCCAGCAGCTTAGACGACAGGGCCCTAGGAGAAAAACTGTTTTTT.

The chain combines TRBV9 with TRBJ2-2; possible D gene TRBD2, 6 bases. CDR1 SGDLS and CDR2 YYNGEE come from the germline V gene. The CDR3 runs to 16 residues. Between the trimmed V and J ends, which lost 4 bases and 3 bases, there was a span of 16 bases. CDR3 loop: CASSIRLGGYTGELFF. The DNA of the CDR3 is TGTGCCAGCAGCATTAGACTCGGGGGATACACCGGGGAGCTGTTTTTT.

The CDR3 bases are TGTGCCAGCAGTTCCCCGGGGGTCCCTGAAGCTTTCTTT. This translates into CASSSPGVPEAFF. V is TRBV9 and J is TRBJ1-1; possible D gene TRBD1, 5 bases. The length of the CDR3 is 13 residues. CDR1 and CDR2 from the germline V gene are SGDLS and YYNGEE. V lost 5 bases and J lost 6, with 14 bases in between.

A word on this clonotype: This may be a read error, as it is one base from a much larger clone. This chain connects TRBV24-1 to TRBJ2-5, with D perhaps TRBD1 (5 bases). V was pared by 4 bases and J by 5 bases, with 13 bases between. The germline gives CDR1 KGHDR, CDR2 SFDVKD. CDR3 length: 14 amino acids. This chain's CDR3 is CATSDRPSGETQYF. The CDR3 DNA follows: TGTGCCACCAGTGACCGGCCCTCAGGGGAGACCCAGTACTTC.

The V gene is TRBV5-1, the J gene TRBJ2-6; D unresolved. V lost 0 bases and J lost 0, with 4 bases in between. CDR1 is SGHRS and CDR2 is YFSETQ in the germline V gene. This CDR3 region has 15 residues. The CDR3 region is CASSLDPSGANVLTF. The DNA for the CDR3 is TGCGCCAGCAGCTTGGACCCCTCTGGGGCCAACGTCCTGACTTTC.

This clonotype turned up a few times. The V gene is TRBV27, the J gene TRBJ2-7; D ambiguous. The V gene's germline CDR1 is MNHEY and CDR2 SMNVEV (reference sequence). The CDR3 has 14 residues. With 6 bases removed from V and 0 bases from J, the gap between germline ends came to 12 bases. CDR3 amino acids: CASRGIPSSYEQYF. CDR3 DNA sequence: TGTGCCAGCAGAGGAATCCCAAGCTCCTACGAGCAGTACTTC.

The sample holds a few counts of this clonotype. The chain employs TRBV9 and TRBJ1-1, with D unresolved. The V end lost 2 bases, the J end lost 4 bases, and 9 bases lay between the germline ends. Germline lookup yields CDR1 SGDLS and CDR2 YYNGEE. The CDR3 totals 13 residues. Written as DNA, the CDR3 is TGTGCCAGCAGCGTTACGGTCAGCACTGAAGCTTTCTTT. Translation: CASSVTVSTEAFF.